This T cell receptor (beta chain) was profiled in a study of cytotoxic CD8 clonotypes in ibrutinib-treated CLL. Study-level information: Response was recorded as partial in about 24 patients and complete in 2; at median around 70 months, roughly 15 remained remitted and some 12 had progressed.

CDR3 length: 12 amino acids. Deletions cut 5 bases from V and 3 bases from J, with 5 bases between. CDR1 and CDR2 (germline): SGHTA, FQGNSA. With respect to this clone: Antigen specificity is unknown.

The data were produced by immunoSEQ multiplex PCR, yet TCRdb's version contains in-frame clones alone and is incomplete. The data show over 120,000 clones, about 76% seen once. Study outcomes and limitations: A rise in clonality was seen at ibrutinib response, and a fall back toward baseline was seen at progression.

This clonotype was obtained from a human donor with chronic lymphocytic leukemia. The source was PBMCs, collected after 24 months of ibrutinib treatment. The J gene is TRBJ1-5, the V gene TRBV7-2; no firm D call. The CDR3 loop is CASSPHNQPQHF. CDR3 nucleotides: TGTGCCAGCAGCCCCCACAATCAGCCCCAGCATTTT.